Reported below is one TCR beta chain. The target antigen is unknown. This sample stems from a study of T cell repertoires in cytomegalovirus infection. Findings and caveats of the study: The cumulative frequency of public TCR beta families identified carriers of CMV plus the relevant HLA. It was HLA-C-restricted CMV-specific TCR beta clonotypes that dominated the response ex vivo.

A single record per CDR3 protein comes from TCRdb applying MiXCR to the reads. The profile covers approximately 910,000 distinct CDR3 sequences, with roughly 31% appearing a single time and about an eighth taken by the ten largest. Looked up from germline, CDR1 is MNHEY and CDR2 is SVGAGI. V gave up 2 bases and J gave up 0 bases, with 8 bases separating them. CDR3 size: 15 residues. The chain is built from TRBV6-5 and TRBJ2-1; weak D call: TRBD2 (6 bases). The clonotype was recovered from a human donor in good health (CMV status not recorded). Some clones in this sample may be carry-over from other donors' samples. Here the sequenced sample was cultured CD8+ T cells from PBMCs, taken from culture after CMV antigen stimulation. The CDR3 nucleotides read TGTGCCAGCAGTTACGGGCGGGACTCCTACAATGAGCAGTTCTTC. The encoded protein is CASSYGRDSYNEQFF.